This T cell receptor (beta chain) was captured in a study of prognosis after radiotherapy for stage I lung cancer. This clonotype has a count of ten or more. Its antigen is not known. Study-level points and caveats: Differential TRBV and TRBJ gene usage was reported between patients with metastases and patients without them.

Multiplex PCR in two rounds served to amplify TCR beta CDR3 from genomic DNA. Used in first-round PCR were primers specific to each TRBV and TRBJ gene. Using its own MiXCR run on the multiplex PCR reads, TCRdb lists one record per CDR3 protein. Counted here are about 35,000 distinct CDR3 sequences, 30% to 35% occurring once; the ten biggest clones make up around a sixth. This CDR3 comprises 11 residues. Per germline, CDR1 DFQATT and CDR2 SNEGSKA (reference sequence). V shed 0 bases and J shed 3 bases, with 0 bases lying between them. This specimen was PBMCs, taken before or after stereotactic body radiation therapy (not recorded which). The clonotype originates from a donor aged 50 or older with non-small cell lung cancer. V is TRBV20-1 and J is TRBJ2-1, with D uncertain. This chain's CDR3 is CSARDYNEQFF. CDR3 DNA sequence: TGCAGTGCTAGAGACTACAATGAGCAGTTCTTC.